This T cell receptor (beta chain) was captured by sequencing in a study of blood T cell repertoires in COVID-19. Study in general: The samples span acute and convalescent COVID-19 from the United States, Italy and Spain. From T cells, B-cell-depleted T cells, or PBMCs came the material, which was cDNA or gDNA.

As originally analysed: By means of reference gene primer amplification, nucleated cell counts were estimated. Repertoires were generated with immunoSEQ multiplex PCR, while TCRdb's copy carries only in-frame clones and drops some. The D gene and trimming were derived from the DNA, and the V and J assignments and clone size from that table. The sample includes some 300,000 clones, 85% to 90% of them seen just once. Patients at the Seattle site were enrolled during active infection and followed longitudinally. This CDR3 spans 14 amino acids. CDR1 is MGHRA and CDR2 is YSYEKL in the germline V gene. Trimming at V came to 1 base and at J to 4 bases, leaving 0 bases not matched to a gene.

The sequenced sample consisted of peripheral blood. This chain links TRBV4-1 with TRBJ2-2, with 7 positions matching TRBD2. The clonotype originates from a woman in her forties or fifties with COVID-19, enrolled during active disease. The CDR3 is CASSQGLATGELFF. CDR3 nucleotide sequence: TGCGCCAGCAGCCAAGGACTAGCCACCGGGGAGCTGTTTTTT.